Below are 22 T cell receptor beta chains sequenced from a single sample in a study of tumor-infiltrating lymphocytes in primary liver carcinoma. Starting from about 0.5 ug of total RNA, TCR beta cDNA was produced with a primer in the constant region. A slightly modified ARM-PCR protocol with three nested multiplex PCR rounds produced these TCR beta libraries. The two initial PCR rounds, about 9 cycles each, used TRBV1-TRBV30 forward and C-beta reverse primers. TCRdb re-analysed the multiplex PCR reads in MiXCR, keeping a single row per CDR3 protein. The repertoire consists of about 200,000 distinct CDR3 sequences, with less than 65% occurring once and the leading ten covering about 7.1%. Unsorted whole blood supplied the RNA, and germline DNA was extracted too. The sample taken for sequencing was peripheral blood. These receptors were collected from a woman aged 60-75 years with primary liver carcinoma and hepatitis B virus infection.

This clonotype is a singleton in its sample. Here the CDR3 reads CASSFETYTQYF. CDR3 nucleotides: TGTGCCAGCAGTTTCGAGACATATACGCAGTATTTT. The V and J genes are TRBV28 and TRBJ2-3; D remains unclear. V dropped 3 bases and J dropped 7 bases, with 8 bases sitting between them. This CDR3 is 12 amino acids long. The germline V gene has CDR1 MDHEN and CDR2 SYDVKM.

A few counts support this clonotype. This rearrangement joins TRBV12-3 or TRBV12-4 to TRBJ2-7; 7 nucleotides agree with TRBD2. Trimming removed 1 base from V and 6 bases from J; junction bases left unmatched: 15. The CDR3 extends over 17 amino acids. For the CDR3, the DNA is TGTGCCAGCAGTTTAGGACTGACGGGAGGCAAGTTGTTCGAGCAGTACTTC. Its protein product is CASSLGLTGGKLFEQYF.

In its sample, this clonotype was seen many times. CDR3 nucleotides: TGTGCCAGCAGTTACCAGGGGATGGGTAATTCACCCCTCCACTTT. This codes for CASSYQGMGNSPLHF. The genes are TRBV6-5 and TRBJ1-6; D is possibly TRBD1 (6 bases). The CDR3 is made up of 15 amino acids. CDR1 is MNHEY, CDR2 SVGAGI, per germline. V was clipped by 2 bases and J by 6 bases, with 11 bases between them.

V and J are TRBV7-9 and TRBJ1-4; 7 positions match TRBD1. Looked up from germline, CDR1 is SEHNR and CDR2 is FQNEAQ (reference sequence). CDR3 length: 13 residues. CDR3 coding DNA: TGTACCACACGACAGGGATCGGGCGAAAAACTGTTTTTT. Its translation is CTTRQGSGEKLFF.

Turning to this clonotype: One base away lies a much larger clone, so this may be a sequencing read error. The chain combines TRBV28 with TRBJ2-2; 11 positions agree with TRBD2. The CDR3 consists of 15 residues. V dropped 4 bases and J dropped 7; count of bases not matched to a gene: 5. CDR1 and CDR2 from the germline V gene are MDHEN and SYDVKM. As DNA, the CDR3 is TGTGCCAGCAGTTCCGGACTAGCGGGCATCGGGGAGCTGTTTTTT. Residues: CASSSGLAGIGELFF.

CDR3 protein: CASSLTGFGEARELFF. The CDR3 DNA reads as TGTGCCAGCAGCCTAACAGGCTTTGGGGAGGCTAGGGAGCTGTTTTTT. The V gene is TRBV7-9, the J gene TRBJ2-2; a possible D gene is TRBD2 (6 bases). The germline CDR1 and CDR2 sequences are SEHNR and FQNEAQ (reference sequence). V shed 5 bases and J shed 9 bases, with 22 bases lying between them. The CDR3 runs to 16 residues.

This clonotype was seen more than once but under ten times. The rearrangement links TRBV5-1 to TRBJ1-2; D might be TRBD1 (5 bases). The CDR3 runs to 14 residues. Germline V gene data show CDR1 as SGHRS and CDR2 as YFSETQ. Trimming removed 4 bases from V and 1 base from J, with 11 bases in between. CDR3: CASSPTQGNYGYTF. Written as DNA, the CDR3 is TGCGCCAGCAGCCCGACTCAGGGTAACTATGGCTACACCTTC.

As concerns this clonotype: Since no conserved phenylalanine or tryptophan closes the CDR3, a read error is the likely cause. V is TRBV7-9 and J is TRBJ1-2; D remains unclear. With 0 bases removed from V and 3 bases from J, the gap between germline ends came to 5 bases. The germline CDR1 and CDR2 sequences are SEHNR and FQNEAQ (reference sequence). The CDR3 totals 13 residues. The CDR3 loop reads CASSLAPHYGYTI. In nucleotides, the CDR3 is TGTGCCAGCAGCTTAGCACCCCACTATGGCTACACCATC.

Here the CDR3 reads CASSPNLGDTQHF. CDR3 in DNA: TGTGCCAGTAGCCCTAATCTCGGGGATACGCAGCATTTT. V is TRBV11-2 and J is TRBJ2-3, with D uncertain. The DNA end is a closer match to TRBJ1-5, so the J assignment may be wrong. This CDR3 is built from 13 residues. Germline-derived CDR1 and CDR2 are SGHAT and FQNNGV.

This chain connects TRBV11-3 to TRBJ2-2; D is ambiguous. In germline, CDR1 is SGHNT, CDR2 YENEEA. Trimming left V 9 bases short and J 8 bases short, with 16 bases between. CDR3 length: 13 amino acids. DNA for the CDR3: TGTGCCAGTAACTCCGGGCCTAAAGGGGAGCTGTTTTTT. Translation gives CASNSGPKGELFF.

The chain couples TRBV5-4 to TRBJ1-1, with D unresolved. V lost 0 bases and J 3 bases, leaving 12 bases between the germline ends. Germline loops: CDR1 SGHNT, CDR2 YYREEE (reference sequence). CDR3 size: 15 residues. CDR3 bases: TGTGCCAGCAGCTTGGGGGGAGTCGCGGACACTGAAGCTTTCTTT. The encoded protein is CASSLGGVADTEAFF. The entire variable domain, with the rest obtained from reference TRBV5-4 and TRBJ1-1, is as follows: ETGVTQSPTHLIKTRGQQVTLRCSSQSGHNTVSWYQQALGQGPQFIFQYYREEENGRGNFPPRFSGLQFPNYSSELNVNALELDDSALYLCASSLGGVADTEAFFGQGTRLTVV.

Points on this clonotype: One junction end disagrees with the germline gene, perhaps due to a read error. This sequence joins TRBV11-2 and TRBJ1-1; tentatively, D is TRBD1 (6 bases). CDR1 and CDR2 from the germline V gene are SGHAT and FQNNGV. This CDR3 comprises 15 residues. CDR3 region: CASSSGQQLNTEAFF. The CDR3 coding sequence is TGTGCCAGCAGCTCAGGACAGCAACTGAACACTGAAGCCTTCTTT.

The chain recombines TRBV11-2 with TRBJ2-7, with 7 nucleotides matching TRBD2. The ends lost 5 bases at V and 6 bases at J; junction bases unmatched: 10. Germline-derived CDR1 and CDR2 are SGHAT and FQNNGV. The CDR3 extends over 14 amino acids. The CDR3 loop reads CASSPSGKACEQYF. The DNA of the CDR3 is TGTGCCAGCAGCCCCAGCGGGAAAGCGTGCGAGCAGTACTTC. The variable domain in full, completed from reference TRBV11-2 and TRBJ2-7, reads EAGVAQSPRYKIIEKRQSVAFWCNPISGHATLYWYQQILGQGPKLLIQFQNNGVVDDSQLPKDRFSAERLKGVDSTLKIQPAKLEDSAVYLCASSPSGKACEQYFGPGTRLTVT.

As to this clonotype: No conserved phenylalanine or tryptophan is present at the end of the CDR3, so a read error is the likely explanation. This rearrangement joins TRBV11-3 to TRBJ2-1; the D gene is possibly TRBD2 (6 bases). The V gene lost 6 bases and the J gene lost 7 bases, with 13 bases spanning the gap. Germline CDR1 SGHNT, CDR2 YENEEA. The CDR3 extends over 13 amino acids. DNA for the CDR3: TGTGCCAGCAGATGGACTACCCAAAATGAGCAGTTCCTC. Residues: CASRWTTQNEQFL.

V usage is TRBV2 and J usage is TRBJ1-2; D is uncertain. The CDR3 extends over 11 amino acids. Germline assignment: CDR1 SNHLY and CDR2 FYNNEI. The V gene lost 2 bases and the J gene lost 6 bases, with 4 bases spanning the gap. CDR3 coding DNA: TGTGCCAGCAGTGAAATTGATGGCTACACCTTC. Protein: CASSEIDGYTF. Full variable domain (remainder filled in from reference TRBV2 and TRBJ1-2): EPEVTQTPSHQVTQMGQEVILRCVPISNHLYFYWYRQILGQKVEFLVSFYNNEISEKSEIFDDQFSVERPDGSNFTLKIRSTKLEDSAMYFCASSEIDGYTFGSGTRLTVV.

Remarks on this clonotype: A read error is possible here, since a much larger clone lies one base away. The chain is built from TRBV10-3 and TRBJ1-1; TRBD1 aligns across 9 bases. CDR1 and CDR2 from the germline V gene are ENHRY and SYGVKD. The CDR3 is 15 residues long. Here the CDR3 reads CAISLQGAGNTEAIF. The DNA for the CDR3 is TGTGCCATCAGTCTACAGGGGGCTGGGAACACTGAAGCTATCTTT.

The V and J genes are TRBV11-2 and TRBJ2-2; the D call may be TRBD1 or TRBD2 (5 bases each). Per germline, CDR1 SGHAT and CDR2 FQNNGV. This CDR3 is built from 15 residues. The ends were cut back, 2 bases at V and 1 base at J, with 8 bases in the middle. The CDR3 DNA is TGTGCCAGCAGCTTATGGGACCTGAACACCGGGGAGCTGTTTTTT. This encodes CASSLWDLNTGELFF.

At least ten counts were recorded for this clonotype. This chain connects TRBV12-3 or TRBV12-4 to TRBJ2-4; D tentatively reads TRBD1 or TRBD2 (5 bases each). The CDR3 runs 14 residues. Trimming took 6 bases from V and 7 from J, leaving 16 bases between them. The CDR3 bases are TGTGCCAGCAGAAATACACAATGGGGGAACATTCAGTACTTC. Residues: CASRNTQWGNIQYF.

The J gene is TRBJ2-7, the V gene TRBV11-2; D call uncertain. The V gene lost 11 bases and the J gene lost 7 bases, with 24 bases spanning the gap. The CDR3 is 14 residues long. CDR1 is SGHAT and CDR2 is FQNNGV in the germline V gene. CDR3 in amino acids: CARGLDPGGVEQYF. CDR3 nucleotide sequence: TGTGCCCGCGGCTTAGATCCGGGTGGGGTTGAGCAGTACTTC.

Remarks on this clonotype: The junction departs from germline at one end; a sequencing error may be responsible. The chain has TRBV3-1 and TRBJ2-1; a weak D match, TRBD2 (6 bases). The CDR3 has 11 residues. Germline V gene sequence: CDR1 LGHDT, CDR2 YNNKEL (reference sequence). The CDR3 nucleotides read TGTGCCAGCAGCCAAGCCGGGACTGCCCATTTC. Protein sequence: CASSQAGTAHF.

V is TRBV10-1 and J is TRBJ2-3; 9 bases fit TRBD2. CDR3 length equals 16 residues. Germline CDR1 and CDR2: WNHNN and SYGVQD (reference sequence). V lost 7 bases and J lost 1; bases outside the gene matches: 9. CDR3 sequence (DNA): TGCGCCAGCACTTCCAAGACTAGCGGCGGCACAGATACGCAGTATTTT. Protein sequence: CASTSKTSGGTDTQYF.

For this clonotype: The junction shows a germline mismatch at one end, possibly a read error. This chain links TRBV11-2 with TRBJ2-7; TRBD2 is a possible D gene (6 bases). The germline V gene encodes CDR1 SGHAT and CDR2 FQNNGV. The CDR3 has 15 amino acids. The CDR3 loop is CAGSLAAASSYEQYF. The CDR3 region has the DNA TGTGCCGGCAGCTTAGCGGCGGCTAGCTCCTACGAGCAGTACTTC.